These 6 T cell receptor beta chains originate from one sample sequenced in a study of T-cell reconstitution after alpha-beta-depleted transplantation in children. Molecular barcoding with unique molecular identifiers was used for the TCRbeta library. TCRdb independently ran MiXCR on the PCR reads; one entry per CDR3 protein. This sample yields about 540,000 distinct CDR3 sequences, of which approximately 16% are seen a single time; less than 4% belongs to the top ten. The sample here was PBMCs from the stem cell graft donor, taken from the stem cell graft. These TCRs come from a human donor who donated a stem cell graft to a child with acute lymphoblastic leukemia.

The rearrangement joins TRBV5-1 to TRBJ2-3; 8 bases are a match to TRBD2. V lost 0 bases to trimming and J lost 0 bases; unmatched junction nucleotides: 6. The CDR3 runs to 17 residues. Germline values: CDR1 SGHRS, CDR2 YFSETQ. CDR3 nucleotide sequence: TGCGCCAGCAGCTTGGATGGTGGACTAGCTAGCACAGATACGCAGTATTTT. This codes for CASSLDGGLASTDTQYF.

The CDR3 DNA reads TGTGCCAGCAGCCCAGTCCTCTCCACCGGAGAAAAACTGTTTTTT. Its protein product is CASSPVLSTGEKLFF. The V gene is TRBV7-9, the J gene TRBJ1-4; D call uncertain. Trimming cost V 5 bases and J 8 bases, with 18 bases left between them. In germline, CDR1 is SEHNR, CDR2 FQNEAQ (reference sequence). The length of the CDR3 is 15 residues.

V is TRBV25-1 and J is TRBJ2-5, with no clear D. Germline lookup yields CDR1 MGHDK and CDR2 SYGVNS. The CDR3 spans 13 residues. V lost 0 bases to trimming and J lost 5 bases, with 7 bases between them. The CDR3 sequence: CASSEYIPETQYF. The CDR3 region has the DNA TGTGCCAGCAGTGAATACATCCCCGAGACCCAGTACTTC.

This clonotype was detected a few times. The V and J genes are TRBV20-1 and TRBJ2-1; TRBD2 agrees at 9 bases. V shed 6 bases, J shed 4 bases, and the junction held 7 bases outside the gene matches. Per germline, CDR1 DFQATT and CDR2 SNEGSKA (reference sequence). The CDR3 sequence is 14 residues long. CDR3 sequence reads: CSALTSGLYNEQFF. The DNA of the CDR3 is TGCAGTGCCTTAACTAGCGGGTTATACAATGAGCAGTTCTTC.

The sample holds a few counts of this clonotype. The gene calls are TRBV7-6 and TRBJ1-2; TRBD1 is a possible D gene (5 bases). Trimming removed 1 base from V and 2 bases from J, with 11 bases in between. This CDR3 spans 15 amino acids. Germline V gene data show CDR1 as SGHVS and CDR2 as FNYEAQ. The DNA for the CDR3 is TGTGCCAGCAGCTTAGAGGGTGGGGGGAACTATGGCTACACCTTC. Translated: CASSLEGGGNYGYTF.

The chain recombines TRBV7-9 with TRBJ2-2, with 10 bases lining up with TRBD2. Germline lookup yields CDR1 SEHNR and CDR2 FQNEAQ (reference sequence). Trimming took 6 bases from V and 0 from J; bases not matched to a gene: 7. CDR3 length: 17 amino acids. This CDR3 is CASRRTSGDANTGELFF. The CDR3 DNA reads TGTGCCAGCAGGAGGACTAGCGGAGATGCGAACACCGGGGAGCTGTTTTTT.